The T cell receptor (beta chain) under discussion was sequenced for a study of shared clonotypes between healthy human individuals. Looking at the study overall: The cohort comprised a couple of women and a few men. Their ages spanned 18 to 49 years.

This clone was counted once. Its antigen is as yet unknown. Germline loops: CDR1 MNHNY, CDR2 SVGAGI (reference sequence). The CDR3 runs to 12 residues. Trimming cost V 4 bases and J 5 bases, with 8 bases left between them. Clones were read by immunoSEQ multiplex PCR, and TCRdb kept only the in-frame ones, dropping some. The profile shows more than 550,000 clones, just over 90% of them singletons. Study outcomes and limitations: Only a few donors were included, so the genetic and exposure-history diversity represented was limited. Relative to memory subsets, naive subsets generally showed larger estimated richness. Donor clonotype sharing was expected to depend on sequencing depth.

Terminally differentiated effector memory CD45RA+ cells were left out of the naive CD8 fraction, which was CD45RO-negative and positively selected for CCR7. The V call is TRBV6-6, the J call TRBJ2-5; D is uncertain. The sequencing input was naive CD8+ T cells sorted from blood. The receptor's source is a man between 25 and 39 years old in good health. This CDR3 is CASSSAEETQYF. CDR3 nucleotides: TGTGCCAGCAGTTCCGCGGAGGAGACCCAGTACTTC.